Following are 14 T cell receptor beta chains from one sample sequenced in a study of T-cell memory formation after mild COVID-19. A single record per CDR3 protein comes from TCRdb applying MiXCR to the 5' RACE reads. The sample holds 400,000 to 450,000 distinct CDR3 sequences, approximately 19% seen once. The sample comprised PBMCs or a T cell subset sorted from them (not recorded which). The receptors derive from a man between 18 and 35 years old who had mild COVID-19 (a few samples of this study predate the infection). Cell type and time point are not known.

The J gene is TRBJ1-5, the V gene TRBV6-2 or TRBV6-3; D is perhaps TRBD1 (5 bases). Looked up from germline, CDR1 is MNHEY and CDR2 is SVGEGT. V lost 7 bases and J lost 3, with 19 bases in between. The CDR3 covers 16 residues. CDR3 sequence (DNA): TGTGCCAGCACCTCTAGCATGGGGCAGCTCAATCAGCCCCAGCATTTT. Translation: CASTSSMGQLNQPQHF.

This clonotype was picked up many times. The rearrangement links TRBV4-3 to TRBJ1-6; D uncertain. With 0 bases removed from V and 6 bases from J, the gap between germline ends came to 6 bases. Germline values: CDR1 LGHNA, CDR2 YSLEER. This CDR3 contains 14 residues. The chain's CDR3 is CASSQDDLNSPLHF. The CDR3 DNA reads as TGCGCCAGCAGCCAAGACGACCTTAATTCACCCCTCCACTTT.

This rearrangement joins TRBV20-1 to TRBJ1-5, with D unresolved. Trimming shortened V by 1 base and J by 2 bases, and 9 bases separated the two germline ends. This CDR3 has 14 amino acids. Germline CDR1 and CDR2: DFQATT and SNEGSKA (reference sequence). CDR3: CSARGWEGNQPQHF. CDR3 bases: TGCAGTGCTAGAGGGTGGGAGGGCAATCAGCCCCAGCATTTT.

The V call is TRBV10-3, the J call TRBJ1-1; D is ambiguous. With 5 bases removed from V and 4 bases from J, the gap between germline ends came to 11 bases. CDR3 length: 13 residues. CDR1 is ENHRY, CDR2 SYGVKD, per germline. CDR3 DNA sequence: TGTGCCATCAGTTACCAGACAAGCACTGAAGCTTTCTTT. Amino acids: CAISYQTSTEAFF.

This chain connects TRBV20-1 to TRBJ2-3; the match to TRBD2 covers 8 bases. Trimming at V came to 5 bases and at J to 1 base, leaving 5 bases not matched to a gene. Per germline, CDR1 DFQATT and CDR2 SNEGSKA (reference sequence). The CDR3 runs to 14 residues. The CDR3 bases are TGCAGTGCTCCCCCGGGGGGGGGCACAGATACGCAGTATTTT. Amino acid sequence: CSAPPGGGTDTQYF.

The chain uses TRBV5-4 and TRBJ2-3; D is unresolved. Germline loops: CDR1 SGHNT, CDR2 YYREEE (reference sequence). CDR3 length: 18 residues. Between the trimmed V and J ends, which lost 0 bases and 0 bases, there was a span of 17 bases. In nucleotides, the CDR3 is TGTGCCAGCAGCTTGGGTTTGATTGACATCCCTAGCACAGATACGCAGTATTTT. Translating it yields CASSLGLIDIPSTDTQYF.

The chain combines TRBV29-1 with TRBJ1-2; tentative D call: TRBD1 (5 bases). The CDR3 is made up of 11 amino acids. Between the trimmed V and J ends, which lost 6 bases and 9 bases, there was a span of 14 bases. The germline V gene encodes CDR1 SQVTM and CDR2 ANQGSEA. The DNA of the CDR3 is TGCAGCGTCCGGGACGGAGACCGCTACACCTTC. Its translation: CSVRDGDRYTF.

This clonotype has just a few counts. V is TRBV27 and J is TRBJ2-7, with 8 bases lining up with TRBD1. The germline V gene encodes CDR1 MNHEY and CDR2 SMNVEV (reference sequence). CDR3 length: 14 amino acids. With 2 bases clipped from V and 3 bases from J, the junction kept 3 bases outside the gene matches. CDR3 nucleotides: TGTGCCAGCAGTTTAACACAGGGGGACTACGAGCAGTACGTC. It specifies CASSLTQGDYEQYV.

The CDR3 region has the DNA TGCGCCAGCAGCCTCCAGGGGGCTGACGAGACCCAGTACTTC. Its protein is CASSLQGADETQYF. The chain couples TRBV5-1 to TRBJ2-5, with TRBD1 identical over 8 bases. The length of the CDR3 is 14 residues. V dropped 4 bases and J dropped 5; count of bases not matched to a gene: 7. The germline V gene has CDR1 SGHRS and CDR2 YFSETQ.

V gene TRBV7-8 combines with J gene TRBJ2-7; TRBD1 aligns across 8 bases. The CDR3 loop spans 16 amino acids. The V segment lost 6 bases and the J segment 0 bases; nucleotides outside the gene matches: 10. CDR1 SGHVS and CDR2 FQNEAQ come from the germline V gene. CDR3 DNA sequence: TGTGCCAGCAGTTTTAGTGACAGGGGCTCCTCCTACGAGCAGTACTTC. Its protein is CASSFSDRGSSYEQYF.

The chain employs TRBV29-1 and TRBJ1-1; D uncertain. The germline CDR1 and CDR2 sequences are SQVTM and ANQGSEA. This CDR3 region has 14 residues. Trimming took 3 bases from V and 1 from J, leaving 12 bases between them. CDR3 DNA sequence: TGCAGCGTTGAGGAGACCTTGGGGAACACTGAAGCTTTCTTT. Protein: CSVEETLGNTEAFF.

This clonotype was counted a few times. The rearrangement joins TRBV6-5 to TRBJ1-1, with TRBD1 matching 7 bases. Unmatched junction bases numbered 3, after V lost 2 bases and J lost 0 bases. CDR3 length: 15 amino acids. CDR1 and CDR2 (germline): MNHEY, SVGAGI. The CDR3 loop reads CASSYGTVLNTEAFF. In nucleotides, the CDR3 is TGTGCCAGCAGTTACGGGACAGTTTTGAACACTGAAGCTTTCTTT.

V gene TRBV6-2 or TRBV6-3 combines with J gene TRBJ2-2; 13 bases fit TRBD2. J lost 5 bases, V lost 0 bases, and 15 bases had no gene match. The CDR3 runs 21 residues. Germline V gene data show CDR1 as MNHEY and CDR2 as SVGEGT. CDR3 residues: CASSYSSTRTSGGKRTGELFF. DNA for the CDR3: TGTGCCAGCAGTTACTCATCCACCCGGACTAGCGGGGGAAAAAGAACCGGGGAGCTGTTTTTT.

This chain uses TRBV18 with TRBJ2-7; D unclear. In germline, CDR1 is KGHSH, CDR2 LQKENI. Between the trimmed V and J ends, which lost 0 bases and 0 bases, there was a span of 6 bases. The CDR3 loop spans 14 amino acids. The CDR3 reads CASSPPGFSYEQYV. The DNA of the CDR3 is TGTGCCAGCTCACCACCGGGGTTCTCCTACGAGCAGTACGTC.